The TCR beta chain described here comes from a study of T-cell reconstitution after alpha-beta-depleted transplantation in children. The TCRbeta library was prepared with unique molecular identifiers. Each CDR3 protein is one row after TCRdb ran MiXCR on the PCR reads. The sample holds hundreds of thousands of distinct CDR3 sequences, roughly 33% seen once. Losses at the gene ends were 6 bases for V and 9 bases for J; bases not matched to a gene: 7. The CDR3 is made up of 14 amino acids. In its sample, this clonotype was seen a few times. The clonotype was recovered from a human donor who donated a stem cell graft to a child with aplastic anemia. The chain uses TRBV12-3 or TRBV12-4 and TRBJ1-6; 8 nucleotides agree with TRBD1. Specimen: PBMCs from the stem cell graft donor, collected from the stem cell graft. The CDR3: CASRPKQGGSPLHF. CDR3 nucleotide sequence: TGTGCCAGCAGGCCTAAACAGGGGGGTTCACCCCTCCACTTT.